The rows below give T cell receptor beta chains drawn from one sample of a study of cytomegalovirus exposure and HLA in healthy donors. The repertoire was sequenced with immunoSEQ multiplex PCR; TCRdb's copy has only in-frame clones and lacks some. The sample lists 200,000 to 300,000 clones, roughly 81% seen once, with approximately 2% in the top ten. The sequencing input was PBMCs. The receptors shown here come from a middle-aged woman in good health and CMV-seropositive. Each CDR3 is given with its conserved first and last residue.

CDR3 length	V gene	J gene	CDR3 protein
19	TRBV4-2	TRBJ1-3	CASSQDVTAGLSSGNTIYF
15	TRBV5-1	-	CASSQRTGLLYEQYF
15	TRBV2	TRBJ2-3	CASKEVRSSTDTQYF
13	TRBV18	TRBJ2-5	CASSPLAGETQYF
15	TRBV9	TRBJ2-7	CASSVATGKSYEQYF
16	TRBV5-1	TRBJ1-3	CASSLAGGSTGNTIYF
14	TRBV28	TRBJ1-5	CASSFGQIIQPQHF
12	TRBV30	TRBJ1-2	CAFDRADYGYTF
18	TRBV28	TRBJ2-2	CASRPRLAGGEYTGELFF
16	TRBV5-6	TRBJ1-1	CASSLAGRGLYTEAFF
16	TRBV7-9	TRBJ2-7	CASSWPQGGSSYEQYF
15	TRBV7-2	TRBJ1-2	CASSLVGNANYGYTF
14	TRBV28	TRBJ1-4	CASSLQGASEKLFF
14	TRBV7-2	TRBJ2-7	CASSLGESYYEQYF
17	TRBV7-2	TRBJ1-4	CASSLDGTGFPNEKLFF
16	TRBV28	TRBJ2-5	CASRGGASGIQETQYF
17	TRBV5-1	TRBJ2-5	CASSSRTSGRDLGTQYF
16	TRBV2	TRBJ1-2	CASSPERGTGVNGYTF
18	TRBV5-4	TRBJ2-3	CASSLAVGLAGPTDTQYF
15	TRBV13	TRBJ2-4	CASSLDRLAKNIQYF
15	TRBV27	TRBJ2-1	CASSRHRDSYNEQFF
16	TRBV21-1	TRBJ2-7	CASSLRGGERRYEQYF
14	TRBV13	TRBJ1-2	CASSPDRAGYGYTF
16	TRBV19	TRBJ2-1	CASRTSGLSSYNEQFF
15	TRBV6-5	TRBJ2-1	CASSYTAGGFNEQFF
14	TRBV5-6	TRBJ1-5	CASSRTGNNQPQHF
15	TRBV7-6	TRBJ1-3	CASSPTGGKGNTIYF